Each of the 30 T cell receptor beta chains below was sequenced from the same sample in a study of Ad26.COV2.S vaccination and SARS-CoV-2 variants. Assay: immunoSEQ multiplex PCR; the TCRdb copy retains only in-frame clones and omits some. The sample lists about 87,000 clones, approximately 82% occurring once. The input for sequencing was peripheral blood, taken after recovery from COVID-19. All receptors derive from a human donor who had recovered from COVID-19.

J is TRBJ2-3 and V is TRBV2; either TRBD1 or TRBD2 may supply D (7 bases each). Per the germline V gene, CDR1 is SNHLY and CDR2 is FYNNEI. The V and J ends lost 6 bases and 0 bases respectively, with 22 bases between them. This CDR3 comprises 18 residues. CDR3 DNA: TGTGCCAGCAGAGACAGGGTGGGAGGGAAAACTAGCACAGATACGCAGTATTTT. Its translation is CASRDRVGGKTSTDTQYF.

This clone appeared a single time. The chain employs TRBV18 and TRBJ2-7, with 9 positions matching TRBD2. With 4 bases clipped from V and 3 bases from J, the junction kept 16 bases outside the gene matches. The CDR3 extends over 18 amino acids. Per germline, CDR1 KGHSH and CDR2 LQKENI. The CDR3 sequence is CASSQATSGSAYFYEQYF. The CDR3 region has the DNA TGTGCCAGCTCACAGGCTACTAGCGGGTCGGCCTACTTCTACGAGCAGTACTTC.

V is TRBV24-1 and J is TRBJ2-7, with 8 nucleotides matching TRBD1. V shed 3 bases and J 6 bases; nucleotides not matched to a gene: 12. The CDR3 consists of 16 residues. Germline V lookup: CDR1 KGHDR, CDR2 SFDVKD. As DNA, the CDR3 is TGTGCCACCAGTGATCGAACATCCCGGACAGGGCGCGAGCAGTACTTC. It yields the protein CATSDRTSRTGREQYF.

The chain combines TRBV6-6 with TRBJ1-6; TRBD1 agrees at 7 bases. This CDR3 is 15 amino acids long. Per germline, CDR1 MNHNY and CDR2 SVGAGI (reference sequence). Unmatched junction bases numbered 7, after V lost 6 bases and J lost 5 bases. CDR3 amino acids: CASRPPGTDNSPLHF. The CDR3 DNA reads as TGTGCCAGCAGACCCCCCGGGACAGATAATTCACCCCTCCACTTT.

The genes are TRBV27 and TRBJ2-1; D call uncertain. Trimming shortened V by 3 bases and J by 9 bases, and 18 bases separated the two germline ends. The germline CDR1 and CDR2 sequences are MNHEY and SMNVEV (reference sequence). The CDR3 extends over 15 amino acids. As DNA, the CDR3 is TGTGCCAGCAGTTTTAGAGAGACGAGCATCGGTGAGCAGTTCTTC. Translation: CASSFRETSIGEQFF.

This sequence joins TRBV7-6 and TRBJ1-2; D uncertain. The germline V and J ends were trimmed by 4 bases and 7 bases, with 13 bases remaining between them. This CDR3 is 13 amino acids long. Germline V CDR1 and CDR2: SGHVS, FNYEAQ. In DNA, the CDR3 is TGTGCCAGCAGCTCCTATAAAGGATTTGGCTACACCTTC. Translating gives CASSSYKGFGYTF.

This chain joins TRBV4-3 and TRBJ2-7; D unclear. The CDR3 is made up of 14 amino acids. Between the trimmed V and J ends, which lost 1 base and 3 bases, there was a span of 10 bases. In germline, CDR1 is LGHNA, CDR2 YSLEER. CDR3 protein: CASSQGRSHYEQYF. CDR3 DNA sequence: TGCGCCAGCAGCCAAGGCCGCTCACACTACGAGCAGTACTTC.

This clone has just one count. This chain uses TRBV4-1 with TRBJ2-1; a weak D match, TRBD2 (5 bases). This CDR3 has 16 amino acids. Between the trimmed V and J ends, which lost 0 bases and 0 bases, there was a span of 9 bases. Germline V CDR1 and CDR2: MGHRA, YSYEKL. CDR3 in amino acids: CASSQDSTSSYNEQFF. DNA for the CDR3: TGCGCCAGCAGCCAAGATTCCACTAGCTCCTACAATGAGCAGTTCTTC.

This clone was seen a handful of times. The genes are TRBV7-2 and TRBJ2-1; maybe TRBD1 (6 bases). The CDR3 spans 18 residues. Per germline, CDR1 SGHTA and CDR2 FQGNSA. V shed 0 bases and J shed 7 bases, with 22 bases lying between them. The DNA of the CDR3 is TGTGCCAGCAGCTTAGCGAACCTTGGGCAGGGGATAGGGAATGAGCAGTTCTTC. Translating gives CASSLANLGQGIGNEQFF.

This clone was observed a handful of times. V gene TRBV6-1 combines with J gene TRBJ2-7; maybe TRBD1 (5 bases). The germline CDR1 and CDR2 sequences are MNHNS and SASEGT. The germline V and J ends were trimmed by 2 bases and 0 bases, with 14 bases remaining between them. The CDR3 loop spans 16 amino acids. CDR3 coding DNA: TGTGCCAGCAGTGAAAGGGGTACCGGAAGCTCCTACGAGCAGTACTTC. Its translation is CASSERGTGSSYEQYF.

The CDR3 bases are TGTGCCAGCAGCCAAGCGGCCCAGCGAAATAGCAATGAGCAGTTCTTC. It specifies CASSQAAQRNSNEQFF. V and J are TRBV4-2 and TRBJ2-1; D gene unclear. V lost 1 base and J lost 6, with 16 bases in between. The CDR3 loop spans 16 amino acids. Germline-derived CDR1 and CDR2 are LGHNA and YNFKEQ.

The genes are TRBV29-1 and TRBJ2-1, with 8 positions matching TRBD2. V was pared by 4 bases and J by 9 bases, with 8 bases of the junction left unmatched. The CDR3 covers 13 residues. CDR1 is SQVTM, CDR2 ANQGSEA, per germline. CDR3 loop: CSVVQRERGEQFF. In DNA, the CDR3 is TGCAGCGTTGTCCAGCGGGAGCGTGGTGAGCAGTTCTTC.

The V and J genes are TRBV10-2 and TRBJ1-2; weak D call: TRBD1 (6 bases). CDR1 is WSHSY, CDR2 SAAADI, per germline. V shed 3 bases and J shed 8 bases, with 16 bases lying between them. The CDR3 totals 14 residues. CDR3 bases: TGCGCCAGCAGTGACCTCACTCCGGGACAAGGCTACACCTTC. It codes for CASSDLTPGQGYTF.

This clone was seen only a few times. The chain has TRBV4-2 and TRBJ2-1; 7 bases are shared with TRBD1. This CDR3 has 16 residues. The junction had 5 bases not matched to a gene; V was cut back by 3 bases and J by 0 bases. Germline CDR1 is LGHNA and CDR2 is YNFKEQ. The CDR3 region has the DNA TGTGCCAGCAGCCAGCAAGGGGGCGTCTCCTACAATGAGCAGTTCTTC. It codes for CASSQQGGVSYNEQFF.

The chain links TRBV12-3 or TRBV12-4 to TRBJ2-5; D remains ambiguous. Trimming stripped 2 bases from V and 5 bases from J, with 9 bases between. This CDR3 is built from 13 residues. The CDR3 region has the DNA TGTGCCAGCAGTTTAAAGCATGGGGAGACCCAGTACTTC. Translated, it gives CASSLKHGETQYF.

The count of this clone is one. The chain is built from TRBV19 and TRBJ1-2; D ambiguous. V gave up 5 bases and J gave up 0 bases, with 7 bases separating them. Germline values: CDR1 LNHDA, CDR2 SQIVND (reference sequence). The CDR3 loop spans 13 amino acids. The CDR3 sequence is CASSGRTNYGYTF. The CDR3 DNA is TGTGCCAGTAGTGGCCGGACTAACTATGGCTACACCTTC. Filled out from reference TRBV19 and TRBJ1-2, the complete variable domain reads DGGITQSPKYLFRKEGQNVTLSCEQNLNHDAMYWYRQDPGQGLRLIYYSQIVNDFQKGDIAEGYSVSREKKESFPLTVTSAQKNPTAFYLCASSGRTNYGYTFGSGTRLTVV.

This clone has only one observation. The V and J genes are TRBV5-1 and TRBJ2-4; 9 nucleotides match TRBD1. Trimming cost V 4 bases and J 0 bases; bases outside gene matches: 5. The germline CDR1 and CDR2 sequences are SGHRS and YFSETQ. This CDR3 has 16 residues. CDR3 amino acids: CASSPGTGSAKNIQYF. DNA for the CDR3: TGCGCCAGCAGCCCCGGGACAGGGTCAGCCAAAAACATTCAGTACTTC. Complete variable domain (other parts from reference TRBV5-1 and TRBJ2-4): KAGVTQTPRYLIKTRGQQVTLSCSPISGHRSVSWYQQTPGQGLQFLFEYFSETQRNKGNFPGRFSGRQFSNSRSEMNVSTLELGDSALYLCASSPGTGSAKNIQYFGAGTRLSVL.

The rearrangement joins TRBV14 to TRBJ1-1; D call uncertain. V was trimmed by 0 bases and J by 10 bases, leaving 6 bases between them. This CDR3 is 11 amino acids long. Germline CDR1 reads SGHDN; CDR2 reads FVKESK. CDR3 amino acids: CASSQDHRAFF. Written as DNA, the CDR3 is TGTGCCAGCAGCCAAGATCACCGAGCTTTCTTT.

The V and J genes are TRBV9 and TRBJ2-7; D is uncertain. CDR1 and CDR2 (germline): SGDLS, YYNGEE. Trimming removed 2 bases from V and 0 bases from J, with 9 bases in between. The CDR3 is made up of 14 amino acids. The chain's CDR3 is CASSVTSVSYEQYF. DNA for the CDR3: TGTGCCAGCAGCGTTACATCAGTCTCCTACGAGCAGTACTTC.

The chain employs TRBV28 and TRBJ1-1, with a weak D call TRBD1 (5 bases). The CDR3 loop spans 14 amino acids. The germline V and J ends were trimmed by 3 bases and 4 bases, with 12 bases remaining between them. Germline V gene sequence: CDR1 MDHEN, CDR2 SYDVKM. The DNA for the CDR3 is TGTGCCAGCAGTTTGGGACGCGGGGTCACTGAAGCTTTCTTT. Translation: CASSLGRGVTEAFF.

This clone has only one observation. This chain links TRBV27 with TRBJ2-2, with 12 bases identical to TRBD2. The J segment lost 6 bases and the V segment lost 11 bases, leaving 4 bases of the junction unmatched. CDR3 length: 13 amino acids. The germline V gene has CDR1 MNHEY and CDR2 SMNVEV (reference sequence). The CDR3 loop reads CASSGRASGELFF. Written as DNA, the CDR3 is TGTGCCTCTAGCGGGAGGGCCTCCGGGGAGCTGTTTTTT.

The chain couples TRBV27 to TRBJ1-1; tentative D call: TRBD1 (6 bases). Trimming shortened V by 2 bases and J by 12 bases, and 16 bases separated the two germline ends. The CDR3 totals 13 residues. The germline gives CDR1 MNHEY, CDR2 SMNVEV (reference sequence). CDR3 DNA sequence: TGTGCCAGCAGTTTAAGGGACATGTCAAAAACTTTCTTT. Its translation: CASSLRDMSKTFF.

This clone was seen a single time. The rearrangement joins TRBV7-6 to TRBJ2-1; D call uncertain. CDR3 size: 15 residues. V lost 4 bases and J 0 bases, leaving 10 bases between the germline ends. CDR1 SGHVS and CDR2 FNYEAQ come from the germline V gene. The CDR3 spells CASSSAVSSYNEQFF. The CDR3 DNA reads TGTGCCAGCAGCTCCGCCGTTAGCTCCTACAATGAGCAGTTCTTC.

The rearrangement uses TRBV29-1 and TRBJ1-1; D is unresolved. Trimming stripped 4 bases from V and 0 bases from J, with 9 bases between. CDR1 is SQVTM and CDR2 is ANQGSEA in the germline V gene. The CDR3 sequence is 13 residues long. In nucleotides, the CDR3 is TGCAGCGTTGCGTCGGACGTGAACACTGAAGCTTTCTTT. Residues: CSVASDVNTEAFF.

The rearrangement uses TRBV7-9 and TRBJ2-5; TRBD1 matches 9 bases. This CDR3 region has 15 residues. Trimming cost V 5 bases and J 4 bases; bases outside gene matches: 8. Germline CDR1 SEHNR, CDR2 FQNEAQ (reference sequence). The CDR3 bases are TGTGCCAGCAGCAGCGGACAGGGGCCGTTAGAGACCCAGTACTTC. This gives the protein CASSSGQGPLETQYF.

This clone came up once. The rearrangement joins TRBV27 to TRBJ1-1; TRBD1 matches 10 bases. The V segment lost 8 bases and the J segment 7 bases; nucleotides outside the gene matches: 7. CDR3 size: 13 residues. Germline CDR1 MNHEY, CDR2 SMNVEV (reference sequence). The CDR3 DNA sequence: TGTGCCAGCGGACAGGGGGGACGCGGTGAAGCTTTCTTT. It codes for CASGQGGRGEAFF.

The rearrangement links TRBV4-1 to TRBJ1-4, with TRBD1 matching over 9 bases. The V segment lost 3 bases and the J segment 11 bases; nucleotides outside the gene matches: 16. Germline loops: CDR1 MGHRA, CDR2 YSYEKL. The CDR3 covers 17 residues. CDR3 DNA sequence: TGCGCCAGCAGCCAGCAGTACCTCCGGGACAGGGCGCGGAAACTGTTTTTT. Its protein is CASSQQYLRDRARKLFF.

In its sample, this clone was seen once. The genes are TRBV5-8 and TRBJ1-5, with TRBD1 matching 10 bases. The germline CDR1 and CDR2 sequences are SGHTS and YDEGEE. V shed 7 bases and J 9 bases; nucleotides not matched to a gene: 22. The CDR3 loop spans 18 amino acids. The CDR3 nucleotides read TGTGCCAGCGCTTCGGGACAGGGGATTAATGCGGGCCGCCGGCCCCAGCATTTT. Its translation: CASASGQGINAGRRPQHF.

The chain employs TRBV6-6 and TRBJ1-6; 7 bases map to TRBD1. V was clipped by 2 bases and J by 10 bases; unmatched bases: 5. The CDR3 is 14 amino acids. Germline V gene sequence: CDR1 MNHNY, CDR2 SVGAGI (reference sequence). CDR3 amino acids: CASSYAGGGSPLHF. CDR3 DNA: TGTGCCAGCAGTTACGCAGGGGGAGGATCACCCCTCCACTTT.

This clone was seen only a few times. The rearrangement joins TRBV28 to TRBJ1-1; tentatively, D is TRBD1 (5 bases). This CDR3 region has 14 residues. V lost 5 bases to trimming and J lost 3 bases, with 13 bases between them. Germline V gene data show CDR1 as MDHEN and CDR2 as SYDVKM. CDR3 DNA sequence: TGTGCCAGCAGTCCGGGACGTGGGGACACTGAAGCTTTCTTT. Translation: CASSPGRGDTEAFF.